The present TCR beta chain was sequenced within a study of naive and memory T cell subsets. Study results and caveats: TCR transcript changes with activation or differentiation may affect this RNA method.

This clonotype has ten or more counts. The antigen is not known. Four PCR rounds used nested alpha and beta constant region primers plus the SP2 primer. For blood and skin samples, reverse transcription used TCR alpha and beta constant primers. TCRdb called the UMI-ligation and nested PCR reads again in MiXCR, with one record for every CDR3 protein. Of tens of thousands of distinct CDR3 sequences listed, roughly 5.5% are singletons. A UMI-containing oligonucleotide was joined by 3' ligation to the TCR cDNA template. Whole blood, roughly 2.5 ml, came from adult healthy volunteers. Reverse transcription used DNase-treated unsorted total RNA, aiming for roughly 1 to 1,100 ng. Sequencing was carried out using blood. This TCR was sampled from an adult in good health.

Here the CDR3 reads CASSHQGHPRNQPQHF. The CDR3, as DNA: TGCGCCAGCAGCCACCAGGGACACCCCCGCAATCAGCCCCAGCATTTT. V and J are TRBV4-1 and TRBJ1-5; possible D gene TRBD1, 6 bases. The V and J ends lost 3 bases and 2 bases respectively, with 14 bases between them. Per germline, CDR1 MGHRA and CDR2 YSYEKL. The CDR3 runs to 16 residues.